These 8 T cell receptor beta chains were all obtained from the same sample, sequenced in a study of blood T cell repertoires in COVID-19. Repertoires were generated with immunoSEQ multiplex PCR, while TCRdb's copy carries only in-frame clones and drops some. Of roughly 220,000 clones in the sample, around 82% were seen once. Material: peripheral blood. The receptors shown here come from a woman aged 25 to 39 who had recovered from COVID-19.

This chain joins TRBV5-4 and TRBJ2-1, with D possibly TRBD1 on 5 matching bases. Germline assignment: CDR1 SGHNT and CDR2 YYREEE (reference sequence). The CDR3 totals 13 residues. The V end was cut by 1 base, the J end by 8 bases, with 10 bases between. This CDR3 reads CASSLSTDDEQFF. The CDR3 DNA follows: TGTGCCAGCAGCTTGTCGACAGACGATGAGCAGTTCTTC.

The CDR3 region is CASSQGSGRTYNEQFF. The CDR3 coding sequence is TGTGCCAGCAGCCAAGGCAGCGGGCGTACCTACAATGAGCAGTTCTTC. The V gene is TRBV4-2, the J gene TRBJ2-1, with a weak D call TRBD2 (6 bases). The length of the CDR3 is 16 residues. Germline V gene sequence: CDR1 LGHNA, CDR2 YNFKEQ. Trimming cost V 1 base and J 2 bases, with 12 bases left between them.

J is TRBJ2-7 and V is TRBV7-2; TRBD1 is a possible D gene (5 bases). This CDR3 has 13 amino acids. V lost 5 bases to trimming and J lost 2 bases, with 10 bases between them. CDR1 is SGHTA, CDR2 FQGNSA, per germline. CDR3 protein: CASSTGRTYEQYF. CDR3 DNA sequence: TGTGCCAGCAGCACAGGCAGAACCTACGAGCAGTACTTC. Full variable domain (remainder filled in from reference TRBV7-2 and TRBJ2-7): GAGVSQSPSNKVTEKGKDVELRCDPISGHTALYWYRQSLGQGLEFLIYFQGNSAPDKSGLPSDRFSAERTGGSVSTLTIQRTQQEDSAVYLCASSTGRTYEQYFGPGTRLTVT.

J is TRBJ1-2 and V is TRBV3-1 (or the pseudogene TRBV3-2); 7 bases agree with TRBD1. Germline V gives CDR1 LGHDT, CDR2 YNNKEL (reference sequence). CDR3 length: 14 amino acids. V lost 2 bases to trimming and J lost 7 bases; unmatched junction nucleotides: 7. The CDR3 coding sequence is TGTGCCAGCAGCCAACAACAGGGGTTGGGTGGCTACACCTTC. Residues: CASSQQQGLGGYTF.

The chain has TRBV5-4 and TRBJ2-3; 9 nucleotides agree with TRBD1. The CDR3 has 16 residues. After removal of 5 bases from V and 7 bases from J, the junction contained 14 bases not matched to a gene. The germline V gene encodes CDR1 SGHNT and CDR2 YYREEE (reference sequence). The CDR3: CASSNTGGTQRYTQYF. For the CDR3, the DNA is TGTGCCAGCAGTAATACAGGGGGCACTCAGCGGTATACGCAGTATTTT.

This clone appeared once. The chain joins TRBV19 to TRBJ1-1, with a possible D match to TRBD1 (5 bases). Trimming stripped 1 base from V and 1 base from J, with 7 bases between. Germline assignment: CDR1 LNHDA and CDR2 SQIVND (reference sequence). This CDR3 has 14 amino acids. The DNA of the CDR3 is TGTGCCAGTAGTATAGGGGGCAGGAACACTGAAGCTTTCTTT. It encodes CASSIGGRNTEAFF.

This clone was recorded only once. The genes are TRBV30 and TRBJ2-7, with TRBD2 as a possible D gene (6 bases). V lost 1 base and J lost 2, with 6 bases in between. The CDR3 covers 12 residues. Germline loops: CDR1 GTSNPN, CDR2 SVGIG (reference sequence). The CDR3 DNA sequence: TGTGCCTGGAGTGGGACTACCTACGAGCAGTACTTC. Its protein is CAWSGTTYEQYF.

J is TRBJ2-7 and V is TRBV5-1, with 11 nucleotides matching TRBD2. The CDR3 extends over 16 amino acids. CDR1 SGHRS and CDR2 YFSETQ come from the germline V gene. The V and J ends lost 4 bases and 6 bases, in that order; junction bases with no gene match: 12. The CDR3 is CASSPRETSGVIEQYF. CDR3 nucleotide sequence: TGCGCCAGCAGCCCGAGGGAGACTAGCGGGGTGATCGAGCAGTACTTC.